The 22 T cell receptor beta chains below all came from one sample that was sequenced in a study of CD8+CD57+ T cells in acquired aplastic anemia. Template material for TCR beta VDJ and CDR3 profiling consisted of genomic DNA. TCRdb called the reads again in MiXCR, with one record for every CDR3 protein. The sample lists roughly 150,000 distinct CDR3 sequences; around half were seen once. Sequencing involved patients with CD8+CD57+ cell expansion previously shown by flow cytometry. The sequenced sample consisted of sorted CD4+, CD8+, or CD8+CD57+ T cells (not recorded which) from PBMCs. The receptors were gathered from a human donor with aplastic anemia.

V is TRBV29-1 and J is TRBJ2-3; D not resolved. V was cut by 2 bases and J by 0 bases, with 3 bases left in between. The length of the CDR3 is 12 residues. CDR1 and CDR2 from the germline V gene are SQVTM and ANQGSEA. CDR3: CSVEPSTDTQYF. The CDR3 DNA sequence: TGCAGCGTTGAACCTAGCACAGATACGCAGTATTTT.

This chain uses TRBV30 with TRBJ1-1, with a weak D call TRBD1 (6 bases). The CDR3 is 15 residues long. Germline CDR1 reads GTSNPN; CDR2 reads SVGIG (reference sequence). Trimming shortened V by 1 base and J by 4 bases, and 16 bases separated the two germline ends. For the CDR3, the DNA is TGTGCCTGGAGTGGGGCCCCCAGGGGAGGCACTGAAGCTTTCTTT. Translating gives CAWSGAPRGGTEAFF.

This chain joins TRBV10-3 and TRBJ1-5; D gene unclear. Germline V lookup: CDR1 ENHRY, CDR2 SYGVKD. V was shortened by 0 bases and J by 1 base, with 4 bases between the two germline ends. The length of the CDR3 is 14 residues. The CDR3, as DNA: TGTGCCATCAGTGAGTCAAGGAGCAATCAGCCCCAGCATTTT. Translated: CAISESRSNQPQHF.

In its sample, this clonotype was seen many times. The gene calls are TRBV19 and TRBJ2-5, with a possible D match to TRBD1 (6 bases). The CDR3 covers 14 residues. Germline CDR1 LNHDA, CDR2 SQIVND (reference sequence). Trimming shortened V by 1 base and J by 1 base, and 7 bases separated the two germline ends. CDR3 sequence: CASSIGTVQETQYF. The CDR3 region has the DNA TGTGCCAGTAGTATAGGGACAGTCCAAGAGACCCAGTACTTC.

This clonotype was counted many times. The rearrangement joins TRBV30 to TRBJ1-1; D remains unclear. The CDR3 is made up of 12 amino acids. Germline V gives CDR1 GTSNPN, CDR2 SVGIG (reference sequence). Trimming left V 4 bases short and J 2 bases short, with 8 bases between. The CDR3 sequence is CAWTPINTEAFF. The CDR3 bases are TGTGCCTGGACCCCAATTAACACTGAAGCTTTCTTT.

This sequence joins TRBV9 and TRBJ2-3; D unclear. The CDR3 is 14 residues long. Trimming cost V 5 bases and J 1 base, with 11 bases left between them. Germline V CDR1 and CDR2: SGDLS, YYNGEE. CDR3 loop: CASSYGPGTDTQYF. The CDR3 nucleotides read TGTGCCAGCAGTTACGGACCGGGCACAGATACGCAGTATTTT.

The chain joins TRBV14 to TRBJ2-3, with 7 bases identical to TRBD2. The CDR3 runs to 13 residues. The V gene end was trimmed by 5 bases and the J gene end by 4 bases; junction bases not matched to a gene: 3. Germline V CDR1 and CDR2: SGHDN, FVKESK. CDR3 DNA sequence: TGTGCCAGCAGCAAACTAGCGTCAGATACGCAGTATTTT. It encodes CASSKLASDTQYF.

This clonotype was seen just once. The CDR3 coding sequence is TGTGCCAGTAGTATACTAGACCCGAACACTGAAGCTTTCTTT. This translates into CASSILDPNTEAFF. The chain recombines TRBV19 with TRBJ1-1; D is ambiguous. V was trimmed by 2 bases and J by 1 base, leaving 8 bases between them. The CDR3 loop spans 14 amino acids. The germline V gene has CDR1 LNHDA and CDR2 SQIVND (reference sequence).

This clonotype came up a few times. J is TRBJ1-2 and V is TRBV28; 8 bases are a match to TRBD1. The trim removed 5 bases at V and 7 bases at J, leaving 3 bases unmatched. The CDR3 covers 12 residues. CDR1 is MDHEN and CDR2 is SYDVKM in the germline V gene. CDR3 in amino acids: CASSVDRGGYTF. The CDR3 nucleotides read TGTGCCAGCAGTGTTGACAGGGGTGGCTACACCTTC.

The CDR3 DNA sequence: TGTGCCAGTAGTATAGGGCCTGAAGCTTTCTTT. As protein: CASSIGPEAFF. The chain uses TRBV19 and TRBJ1-1; D not certain. Trimming pared 1 base from V and 6 bases from J, leaving 3 bases between. CDR1 is LNHDA and CDR2 is SQIVND in the germline V gene (reference sequence). The CDR3 is made up of 11 amino acids.

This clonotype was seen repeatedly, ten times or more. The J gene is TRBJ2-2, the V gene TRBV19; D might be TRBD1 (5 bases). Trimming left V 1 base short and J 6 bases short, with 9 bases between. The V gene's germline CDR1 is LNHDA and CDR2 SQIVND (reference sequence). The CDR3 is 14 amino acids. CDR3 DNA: TGTGCCAGTAGTATAGGGGGCTATGCCGGGGAGCTGTTTTTT. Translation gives CASSIGGYAGELFF.

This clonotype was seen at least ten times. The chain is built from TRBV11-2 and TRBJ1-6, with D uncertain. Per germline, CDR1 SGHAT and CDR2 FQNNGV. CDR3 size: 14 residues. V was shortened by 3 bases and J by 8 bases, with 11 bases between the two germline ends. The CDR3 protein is CASSLVGPDSPLHF. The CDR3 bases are TGTGCCAGCAGCTTGGTAGGCCCGGATTCACCCCTCCACTTT.

Here the CDR3 DNA reads TGTGCCAGCAACTTCGACCGCTACGAGCAGTACTTC. As protein: CASNFDRYEQYF. The chain recombines TRBV6-1 with TRBJ2-7; D is uncertain. V lost 7 bases to trimming and J lost 3 bases, with 10 bases between them. CDR1 and CDR2 (germline): MNHNS, SASEGT. CDR3 size: 12 residues.

The CDR3 DNA follows: TGTGCCATCAGTGAGTCGATAACCCGCTCCTACGAGCAGTACTTC. Translating gives CAISESITRSYEQYF. The J gene is TRBJ2-7, the V gene TRBV10-3; no firm D call. Germline V gives CDR1 ENHRY, CDR2 SYGVKD. Between the trimmed V and J ends, which lost 0 bases and 0 bases, there was a span of 9 bases. The CDR3 spans 15 residues.

The CDR3 DNA reads as TGCGCCAGCAGCCCACAGGGATCCTACGAGCAGTACTTC. It specifies CASSPQGSYEQYF. The rearrangement links TRBV5-1 to TRBJ2-7; a possible D gene is TRBD1 (6 bases). The V gene's germline CDR1 is SGHRS and CDR2 YFSETQ. The CDR3 is made up of 13 amino acids. The V and J ends lost 4 bases and 1 base respectively, with 9 bases between them.

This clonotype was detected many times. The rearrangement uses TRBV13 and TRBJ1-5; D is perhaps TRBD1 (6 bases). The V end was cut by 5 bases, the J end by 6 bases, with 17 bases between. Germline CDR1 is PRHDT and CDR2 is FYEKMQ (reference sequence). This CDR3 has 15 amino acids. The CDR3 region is CASSEGKGEAQPQHF. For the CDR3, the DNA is TGTGCCAGCAGCGAAGGTAAGGGGGAAGCTCAGCCCCAGCATTTT.

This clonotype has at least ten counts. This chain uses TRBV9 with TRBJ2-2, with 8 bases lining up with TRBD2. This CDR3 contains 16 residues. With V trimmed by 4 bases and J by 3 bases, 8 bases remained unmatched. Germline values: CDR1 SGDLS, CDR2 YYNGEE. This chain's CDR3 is CASSPRTSRDTGELFF. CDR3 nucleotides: TGTGCCAGCAGCCCCCGGACTAGCAGAGACACCGGGGAGCTGTTTTTT. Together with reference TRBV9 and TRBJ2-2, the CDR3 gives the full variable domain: DSGVTQTPKHLITATGQRVTLRCSPRSGDLSVYWYQQSLDQGLQFLIQYYNGEERAKGNILERFSAQQFPDLHSELNLSSLELGDSALYFCASSPRTSRDTGELFFGEGSRLTVL.

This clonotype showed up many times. CDR3 sequence reads: CASSPSGTRYFDGYTF. Written as DNA, the CDR3 is TGTGCCAGCAGTCCATCGGGGACGAGATATTTCGATGGCTACACCTTC. J is TRBJ1-2 and V is TRBV25-1, with a tentative D call TRBD1 (5 bases). Trimming stripped 5 bases from V and 6 bases from J, with 22 bases between. The CDR3 totals 16 residues. Germline CDR1 MGHDK, CDR2 SYGVNS.

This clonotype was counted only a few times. The CDR3 coding sequence is TGTGCCAGCAGTTACGACCTTCGGACTAGCGGGAGTATCACGACAGATACGCAGTATTTT. Translation gives CASSYDLRTSGSITTDTQYF. The chain couples TRBV6-2 or TRBV6-3 to TRBJ2-3; the match to TRBD2 covers 13 bases. V lost 2 bases and J lost 3; bases outside the gene matches: 14. From germline, CDR1 is MNHEY and CDR2 SVGEGT. This CDR3 comprises 20 residues.

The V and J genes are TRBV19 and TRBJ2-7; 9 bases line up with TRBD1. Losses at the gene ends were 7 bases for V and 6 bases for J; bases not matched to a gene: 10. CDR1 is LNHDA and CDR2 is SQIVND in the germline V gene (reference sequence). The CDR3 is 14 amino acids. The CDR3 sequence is CASTPGQGAGEQYF. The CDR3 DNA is TGTGCCAGTACCCCGGGACAGGGTGCCGGCGAGCAGTACTTC.

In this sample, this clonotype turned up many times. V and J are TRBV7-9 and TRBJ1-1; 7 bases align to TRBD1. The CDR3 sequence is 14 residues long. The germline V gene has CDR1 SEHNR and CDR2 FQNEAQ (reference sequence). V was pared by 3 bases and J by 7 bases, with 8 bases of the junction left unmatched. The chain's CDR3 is CASSLDRSFFEAFF. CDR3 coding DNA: TGTGCCAGCAGCTTGGACAGGTCCTTTTTTGAAGCTTTCTTT.

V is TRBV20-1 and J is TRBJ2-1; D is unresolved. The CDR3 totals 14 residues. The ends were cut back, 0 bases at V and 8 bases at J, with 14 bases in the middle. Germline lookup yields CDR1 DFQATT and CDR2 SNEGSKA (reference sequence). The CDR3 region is CSARDIGANDEQFF. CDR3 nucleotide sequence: TGCAGTGCTAGAGACATAGGAGCTAACGATGAGCAGTTCTTC.